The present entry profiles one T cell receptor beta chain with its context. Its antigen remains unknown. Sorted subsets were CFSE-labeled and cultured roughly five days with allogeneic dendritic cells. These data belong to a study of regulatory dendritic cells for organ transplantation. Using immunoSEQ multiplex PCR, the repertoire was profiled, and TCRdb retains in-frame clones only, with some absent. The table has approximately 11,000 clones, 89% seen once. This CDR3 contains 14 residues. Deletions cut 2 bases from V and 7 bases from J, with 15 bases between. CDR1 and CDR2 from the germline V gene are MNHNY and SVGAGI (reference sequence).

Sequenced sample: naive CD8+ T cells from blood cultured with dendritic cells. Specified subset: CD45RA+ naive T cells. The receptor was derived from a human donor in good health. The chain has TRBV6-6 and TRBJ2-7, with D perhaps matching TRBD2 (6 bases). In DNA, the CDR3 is TGTGCCAGCAGTTACCTCATGGGCGCGGGAGAGCAGTACTTC. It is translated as CASSYLMGAGEQYF.